Sequencing of this TCR beta chain was carried out in a study of CD8 T cells in ankylosing spondylitis. TCRdb passed the 5' RACE reads through MiXCR, listing each CDR3 protein once. The table shows 340,000 or so distinct CDR3 sequences, with about 15% occurring only once. Germline V gene data show CDR1 as SGHAT and CDR2 as FQNNGV. This CDR3 contains 15 residues. The V end was cut by 0 bases, the J end by 2 bases, with 10 bases between. The origin of this receptor is a male donor with ankylosing spondylitis or in good health (not recorded which). Sequencing was performed on blood, either unsorted or a sorted T cell fraction (not recorded which). This chain links TRBV11-2 with TRBJ2-5; unclear D gene. CDR3 sequence (DNA): TGTGCCAGCAGCTTAGATGGCACGGTGCAAGAGACCCAGTACTTC. It is translated as CASSLDGTVQETQYF.